These T cell receptor beta chains were read from a single sample in a study of cytomegalovirus exposure and HLA in healthy donors. Data came from immunoSEQ multiplex PCR; TCRdb stores just in-frame clones and leaves some out. The table shows around 130,000 clones, with about 8.5% occurring only once. Source material: PBMCs. These receptors were obtained from a man between 40 and 49 years old in good health and CMV-seronegative. Both conserved end residues are part of each CDR3. D genes are given only for firm matches. Not every row has a clone size; where given, it reads once, few, many or a size class.

j_call v_call d_call clone_size cdr3_nt cdr3_aa
TRBJ1-2 TRBV5-4 . . TGTGCCAGCAGCTTGGAGGGGGATGGCTACACCTTC CASSLEGDGYTF
TRBJ1-3 TRBV2 . few TGTGCCGTCCAGGGGCGAGGAGGAAACACCATATATTTT CAVQGRGGNTIYF
TRBJ1-1 TRBV18 TRBD1 few TGTGCCAGCTCATCCCTGGGACAGATGAACACTGAAGCTTTCTTT CASSSLGQMNTEAFF
TRBJ1-1 TRBV10-2 TRBD1 few TGCGCCAGCAGCTGGGCAGGGGGTACTGAAGCTTTCTTT CASSWAGGTEAFF
TRBJ1-5 TRBV6-6 . few TGTGCCAGCAGTTACTCGACCCTAGGAAGCAATCAGCCCCAGCATTTT CASSYSTLGSNQPQHF
TRBJ1-1 TRBV6-1 TRBD1 many TGTGCCAGCAGTGAAGCTCGGACAGGGAGGGTCACTGAAGCTTTCTTT CASSEARTGRVTEAFF
TRBJ2-1 TRBV5-1 TRBD2 . TGCGCCAGCAGCCCGGGGAGGACTAGCGGGGGTCTCTACAATGAGCAGTTCTTC CASSPGRTSGGLYNEQFF
TRBJ2-7 TRBV11-3 . . TGTGCCAGCAGCTTTTCGGGGGGACATAGCTACGAGCAGTACTTC CASSFSGGHSYEQYF
TRBJ1-1 TRBV2 . . TGTGCCAGCAGTAGTAGCAGGAACACTGAAGCTTTCTTT CASSSSRNTEAFF
TRBJ1-2 TRBV7-9 TRBD1 . TGTGCCAGCAGCGGCCAGGGACAGGGGCGTGAATATGGCTACACCTTC CASSGQGQGREYGYTF
TRBJ2-7 TRBV9 TRBD2 . TGTGCCAGCAGCGTAGGACTCATAGCGGGGGAGCAGTACTTC CASSVGLIAGEQYF
TRBJ2-1 TRBV7-2 . . TGTGCCAGCAGCTTAGCACAGTACAATGAGCAGTTCTTC CASSLAQYNEQFF
TRBJ1-4 TRBV28 . few TGTGCCAGCAGCTTACAGAGTCAGGTCGCGGAAAAACTGTTTTTT CASSLQSQVAEKLFF
TRBJ2-1 TRBV5-1 . few TGCGCCAGCAGCCTTGCTGGGAGCTCCTACAATGAGCAGTTCTTC CASSLAGSSYNEQFF
TRBJ2-5 TRBV5-4 TRBD1 . TGTGCCAGCAGCTCCCTGGGGACAGGGTTTGGGCTAGAGACCCAGTACTTC CASSSLGTGFGLETQYF
TRBJ1-2 TRBV6-1 TRBD1 few TGTGCCAGCAGGGGACAGACAATTAACTATGGCTACACCTTC CASRGQTINYGYTF
TRBJ2-2 TRBV10-1 . . TGCGCCAGCAGTGAGGCGGCCTTCCACACCGGGGAGCTGTTTTTT CASSEAAFHTGELFF
TRBJ1-2 TRBV5-4 TRBD1 . TGTGCCAGCAGCCACACAGGGGGCGCTGGCTACACCTTC CASSHTGGAGYTF
TRBJ2-1 TRBV18 TRBD2 few TGTGCCAGCTCACCAGGCGGGGGGGACTACAATGAGCAGTTCTTC CASSPGGGDYNEQFF
TRBJ2-2 TRBV6-6 . . TGTGCCAGCAGTGCCTCAGAGAACACCGGGGAGCTGTTTTTT CASSASENTGELFF
TRBJ2-2 TRBV7-7 TRBD2 . TGTGCCAGCAGCTTAGGTCTCGGGGGGGCCGGGGAGCTGTTTTTT CASSLGLGGAGELFF
TRBJ2-7 TRBV6-5 TRBD1 . TGTGCCAGCAGTCCCTGGACAGGGGCCGAGCAGTACTTC CASSPWTGAEQYF
TRBJ2-1 TRBV7-2 TRBD2 few TGTGCCAGCAGCCAGGGACTAGCGGGGGGACATGAGCAGTTCTTC CASSQGLAGGHEQFF
TRBJ1-5 TRBV7-2 . many TGTGCCAGCAGCCTCCCGGGGAATCAGCCCCAGCATTTT CASSLPGNQPQHF
TRBJ2-2 TRBV13 . . TGTGCCACGGGAAACACCGGGGAGCTGTTTTTT CATGNTGELFF
TRBJ1-5 TRBV28 TRBD1 . TGTGCCAGCCGAACAGGGGCCCCCTATCAGCCCCAGCATTTT CASRTGAPYQPQHF
TRBJ1-1 TRBV19 . few TGTGCCAGTAGTATACAGGGTATTGGCACTGAAGCTTTCTTT CASSIQGIGTEAFF
TRBJ1-5 TRBV6-1 . . TGTGCCAGCAGATCACAGGGAAACAATCAGCCCCAGCATTTT CASRSQGNNQPQHF
TRBJ2-3 TRBV2 . . TGTGCCAGCCCGGGAGTGGGCACAGATACGCAGTATTTT CASPGVGTDTQYF
TRBJ2-1 TRBV7-9 TRBD1 . TGTGCCAGCAGCCTGGACAGGGACAATGAGCAGTTCTTC CASSLDRDNEQFF
TRBJ1-1 TRBV6-1 . few TGTGCCAGCAGTAGGACAACGGAGATGAACACTGAAGCTTTCTTT CASSRTTEMNTEAFF
TRBJ2-5 TRBV11-2 TRBD2 few TGTGCCAGCAGCCCCTGGGGGGGCCAAGAGACCCAGTACTTC CASSPWGGQETQYF
TRBJ2-7 TRBV19 TRBD1 few TGTGCCAGCTCCGGGACAGGGTCTTCGTACGAGCAGTACTTC CASSGTGSSYEQYF
TRBJ2-2 TRBV11-2 . few TGTGCCAGCAGCCAGGGGAACACCGGGGAGCTGTTTTTT CASSQGNTGELFF
TRBJ1-1 TRBV28 . . TGTGCCAGCAGTTTATCAGGAGGTGGGACTGAAGCTTTCTTT CASSLSGGGTEAFF
TRBJ1-4 TRBV5-4 TRBD1 . TGTGCCAGCAGCTTGCCGGGGGACAGGGAAAAACTGTTTTTT CASSLPGDREKLFF
TRBJ2-3 TRBV18 TRBD2 . TGTGCCAGCTCACCCCGGACTAGCGGAGGCACAGATACGCAGTATTTT CASSPRTSGGTDTQYF
TRBJ1-3 TRBV4-1 . few TGCGCCAGCAGCCAAGTCGCTGGAAACACCATATATTTT CASSQVAGNTIYF
TRBJ2-1 TRBV6-1 TRBD1 . TGTGCCAGCAGTGACAGTTGGACAGGGGGCTACAATGAGCAGTTCTTC CASSDSWTGGYNEQFF
TRBJ2-1 TRBV5-1 . few TGCGCCAGCAGTTTTGAGGGCTACAATGAGCAGTTCTTC CASSFEGYNEQFF
TRBJ1-1 TRBV2 TRBD1 . TGTGCCAGCAGTGCCGGGACAGGGAGGACTGAAGCTTTCTTT CASSAGTGRTEAFF
TRBJ1-3 TRBV29-1 . . TGCAGCGTTGAGACAGGCAGAGACACCATATATTTT CSVETGRDTIYF
TRBJ2-1 TRBV4-3 TRBD1 few TGCGCCAGCAGCCAACTACCGGGACAGGGTGACAATGAGCAGTTCTTC CASSQLPGQGDNEQFF
TRBJ1-4 TRBV11-1 TRBD1 . TGTGCCAGCAGCCGAAGGACAGGGGGCGAAGATAATGAAAAACTGTTTTTT CASSRRTGGEDNEKLFF
TRBJ2-7 TRBV9 TRBD1 . TGTGCCAGCAGCGTAGGGGACAGGTCCTACGAGCAGTACTTC CASSVGDRSYEQYF
TRBJ2-1 TRBV27 . . TGTGCCAGCAGTTTAGTCGGGGGGCGAAGTGAGCAGTTCTTC CASSLVGGRSEQFF
TRBJ2-7 TRBV19 TRBD1 . TGTGCCAGTAGTGGACAGGGTCTATACGAGCAGTACTTC CASSGQGLYEQYF
TRBJ2-7 TRBV13 . . TGTGCCAGCAGCTTAGTGGGACTCTCTCACTACGAGCAGTACTTC CASSLVGLSHYEQYF
TRBJ2-7 TRBV5-4 . . TGTGCCAGCAGCTTGACAGGGAACGAGCAGTACTTC CASSLTGNEQYF
TRBJ2-5 TRBV9 TRBD2 . TGTGCCAGCAGCGCCCTCCCTTTCCTAGCGGGGGTCCAAGAGACCCAGTACTTC CASSALPFLAGVQETQYF
TRBJ2-3 TRBV5-1 TRBD2 few TGCGCCAGCAGCTTCGGACTAGCGGGGTCTCGGGGCACAGATACGCAGTATTTT CASSFGLAGSRGTDTQYF
TRBJ2-3 TRBV5-8 TRBD2 . TGTGCCAGCAGCACCCTAGCGGGGGGTAGCACAGATACGCAGTATTTT CASSTLAGGSTDTQYF
TRBJ1-4 TRBV4-3 . few TGCGCCAGCAGCCAAGATCAGACGGGGGGAAATGAAAAACTGTTTTTT CASSQDQTGGNEKLFF
TRBJ1-1 TRBV6-5 . . TGTGCCAGCAGTTTATCCTTTGAAGCTTTCTTT CASSLSFEAFF
TRBJ1-6 TRBV19 TRBD1 . TGTGCCAGTAGTCCAGGACAGGGATCTAATTCACCCCTCCACTTT CASSPGQGSNSPLHF
TRBJ2-3 TRBV13 TRBD2 few TGTGCCAGCCGGGGACTAGAGTATCCAGATACGCAGTATTTT CASRGLEYPDTQYF
TRBJ2-7 TRBV9 TRBD2 . TGTGCCAGCAGTCAAGCGGGACTAGCGAGCTACGAGCAGTACTTC CASSQAGLASYEQYF